This is a list of T cell receptor beta chains from one sample in a study of vaccination and CD4 T cells after COVID-19. TCRdb ran MiXCR on the PCR reads and lists one entry per CDR3 protein. Seen here are roughly 7,000 distinct CDR3 sequences, roughly 36% observed once, and the top ten hold 20% to 25%. These receptors lack a known antigen. Specimen: CD4+ T cells from blood, cultured in vitro. These receptors all stem from a human donor in good health. Both conserved end residues are part of each CDR3. D genes are given only for firm matches. Size is stated for part of the rows, as once, few or many counts, or as a class when the clone is expanded.

D gene: -; CDR3 length: 13; clone size: few; V gene: TRBV5-1; J gene: TRBJ1-5; CDR3 DNA: TGCGCCAGCAGTCCAGGGAGCAATCAGCCCCAGCATTTT; CDR3 protein: CASSPGSNQPQHF
D gene: -; CDR3 length: 13; clone size: -; V gene: TRBV2; J gene: TRBJ2-3; CDR3 DNA: TGTGCCAGCTCTCTGGACATCACAGATACGCAGTATTTT; CDR3 protein: CASSLDITDTQYF
D gene: -; CDR3 length: 15; clone size: -; V gene: TRBV20-1; J gene: TRBJ2-2; CDR3 DNA: TGCAGTGCTAGTCGATCAGGGACGAACACCGGGGAGCTGTTTTTT; CDR3 protein: CSASRSGTNTGELFF
D gene: TRBD2; CDR3 length: 16; clone size: -; V gene: TRBV20-1; J gene: TRBJ2-5; CDR3 DNA: TGCAGTGCCACTAGCGGGGAGCCATCTTCCCAAGAGACCCAGTACTTC; CDR3 protein: CSATSGEPSSQETQYF
D gene: -; CDR3 length: 16; clone size: -; V gene: TRBV7-9; J gene: TRBJ1-2; CDR3 DNA: TGTGCCAGCAGCCCCGGGACCTCCCTTGCAACGAACGGCTACACCTTC; CDR3 protein: CASSPGTSLATNGYTF
D gene: -; CDR3 length: 11; clone size: -; V gene: TRBV7-9; J gene: TRBJ2-1; CDR3 DNA: TGTGCCAGCAGCTTAGCAGTAGAGCAGTTCTTC; CDR3 protein: CASSLAVEQFF
D gene: -; CDR3 length: 13; clone size: few; V gene: TRBV19; J gene: TRBJ1-1; CDR3 DNA: TGTGCCAGTAGTTCCGGGTTGAACACTGAAGCTTTCTTT; CDR3 protein: CASSSGLNTEAFF
D gene: -; CDR3 length: 15; clone size: -; V gene: TRBV19; J gene: TRBJ1-6; CDR3 DNA: TGTGCCAGTAGTATAGCGGGTCGGTATAATTCACCCCTCCACTTT; CDR3 protein: CASSIAGRYNSPLHF
D gene: -; CDR3 length: 13; clone size: -; V gene: TRBV10-3; J gene: TRBJ1-1; CDR3 DNA: TGTGCCATCCATAATAACAGGGAAACTGAAGCTTTCTTT; CDR3 protein: CAIHNNRETEAFF
D gene: TRBD1; CDR3 length: 12; clone size: few; V gene: TRBV19; J gene: TRBJ1-6; CDR3 DNA: TGTGCCTCGACAGGGGGAAATTCACCCCTCCACTTT; CDR3 protein: CASTGGNSPLHF
D gene: -; CDR3 length: 16; clone size: once; V gene: TRBV6-1; J gene: TRBJ2-1; CDR3 DNA: TGTGCCAGCAGTCCGAGGGTGGCGAGCTCCTACAATGAGCAGTTCTTC; CDR3 protein: CASSPRVASSYNEQFF
D gene: TRBD2; CDR3 length: 13; clone size: few; V gene: TRBV20-1; J gene: TRBJ2-7; CDR3 DNA: TGCAGTGCTAGATGGAGCGGGGGGCCCCGGCAGTACTTC; CDR3 protein: CSARWSGGPRQYF
D gene: -; CDR3 length: 14; clone size: few; V gene: TRBV6-1; J gene: TRBJ1-5; CDR3 DNA: TGTGCCAGCAGTGTTGGATATAGCAATCAGCCCCAGCATTTT; CDR3 protein: CASSVGYSNQPQHF
D gene: -; CDR3 length: 13; clone size: -; V gene: TRBV2; J gene: TRBJ2-3; CDR3 DNA: TGTGCCAGCAGTTTCGAATCCAAAGATACGCAGTATTTT; CDR3 protein: CASSFESKDTQYF
D gene: -; CDR3 length: 14; clone size: few; V gene: TRBV7-3; J gene: TRBJ2-3; CDR3 DNA: TGTGCCAGCAGCCTACGGACCCAAACAGATACGCAGTATTTT; CDR3 protein: CASSLRTQTDTQYF
D gene: -; CDR3 length: 14; clone size: -; V gene: TRBV30; J gene: TRBJ1-2; CDR3 DNA: TGTGCCTGGAGTGCAGAGCCGCCCTTGGAGATCTACACCTTC; CDR3 protein: CAWSAEPPLEIYTF
D gene: -; CDR3 length: 13; clone size: few; V gene: TRBV6-5; J gene: TRBJ2-1; CDR3 DNA: TGTGCCAGCAGTTACTCGATACTGTATGAGCAGTTCTTC; CDR3 protein: CASSYSILYEQFF
D gene: -; CDR3 length: 15; clone size: -; V gene: TRBV5-1; J gene: TRBJ2-5; CDR3 DNA: TGCGCCAGCAGGTCTCTAGGCAGCCGGGGGGAGACCCAGTACTTC; CDR3 protein: CASRSLGSRGETQYF
D gene: -; CDR3 length: 15; clone size: few; V gene: TRBV7-3; J gene: TRBJ2-5; CDR3 DNA: TGTGCCAGCAGCTTAGGTCCGGAACTGGGAGAGACCCAGTACTTC; CDR3 protein: CASSLGPELGETQYF
D gene: TRBD1; CDR3 length: 14; clone size: once; V gene: TRBV2; J gene: TRBJ1-1; CDR3 DNA: TGTGCCAGCTGCTTGACAGGGCTGAACACTGAAGCTTTCTTT; CDR3 protein: CASCLTGLNTEAFF
D gene: TRBD2; CDR3 length: 15; clone size: -; V gene: TRBV7-2; J gene: TRBJ2-7; CDR3 DNA: TGTGCCAGCAGGGGGACTAGCGGGGTCCTTTACGAGCAGTACTTC; CDR3 protein: CASRGTSGVLYEQYF
D gene: -; CDR3 length: 14; clone size: -; V gene: TRBV5-1; J gene: TRBJ1-2; CDR3 DNA: TGCGCCAGCAGCTTGGAAGTGATGGGCAATGGCTACACCTTC; CDR3 protein: CASSLEVMGNGYTF
D gene: -; CDR3 length: 15; clone size: -; V gene: TRBV18; J gene: TRBJ1-5; CDR3 DNA: TGTGCCAGCTCACCATCGGCAGCTAGCAATCAGCCCCAGCATTTT; CDR3 protein: CASSPSAASNQPQHF
D gene: -; CDR3 length: 12; clone size: -; V gene: TRBV12-3/TRBV12-4; J gene: TRBJ1-2; CDR3 DNA: TGTGCCAGCGGCAGGGGAAACTATGGCTACACCTTC; CDR3 protein: CASGRGNYGYTF
D gene: TRBD2; CDR3 length: 15; clone size: few; V gene: TRBV6-2/TRBV6-3; J gene: TRBJ2-3; CDR3 DNA: TGTGCCAGCAGTTACTGGGGGAGCGGGGGGGATACGCAGTATTTT; CDR3 protein: CASSYWGSGGDTQYF
D gene: -; CDR3 length: 13; clone size: -; V gene: TRBV6-1; J gene: TRBJ2-1; CDR3 DNA: TGTGCCAGCGAGGGGGGGGGTCAGGTTGAGCAGTTCTTC; CDR3 protein: CASEGGGQVEQFF
D gene: -; CDR3 length: 14; clone size: few; V gene: TRBV7-9; J gene: TRBJ1-2; CDR3 DNA: TGTGCCAGCAGCTTACTCCCCCAGAACTATGGCTACACCTTC; CDR3 protein: CASSLLPQNYGYTF
D gene: -; CDR3 length: 13; clone size: few; V gene: TRBV7-9; J gene: TRBJ1-1; CDR3 DNA: TGTGCCAGCAGCACGGGGGTGGACACTGAAGCTTTCTTT; CDR3 protein: CASSTGVDTEAFF
D gene: TRBD2; CDR3 length: 14; clone size: few; V gene: TRBV6-1; J gene: TRBJ2-3; CDR3 DNA: TGTGCCAGCAGTGTCCTAGCGGGCACAGATACGCAGTATTTT; CDR3 protein: CASSVLAGTDTQYF
D gene: TRBD1; CDR3 length: 16; clone size: few; V gene: TRBV7-9; J gene: TRBJ2-2; CDR3 DNA: TGTGCCAGCAGCCCCTCAGGGGGCACAAACACCGGGGAGCTGTTTTTT; CDR3 protein: CASSPSGGTNTGELFF
D gene: -; CDR3 length: 14; clone size: -; V gene: TRBV7-8; J gene: TRBJ1-3; CDR3 DNA: TGTGCCAGCAGCCCACAGGGAGCTGGAAACACCATATATTTT; CDR3 protein: CASSPQGAGNTIYF
D gene: TRBD1; CDR3 length: 13; clone size: -; V gene: TRBV18; J gene: TRBJ1-5; CDR3 DNA: TGTGCCAGCTCACTCCAGGGGGATCAGCCCCAGCATTTT; CDR3 protein: CASSLQGDQPQHF
D gene: -; CDR3 length: 13; clone size: few; V gene: TRBV7-9; J gene: TRBJ1-5; CDR3 DNA: TGTGCCAGCTCTGCAGGAAGCAATCAGCCCCAGCATTTT; CDR3 protein: CASSAGSNQPQHF
D gene: -; CDR3 length: 11; clone size: once; V gene: TRBV27; J gene: TRBJ2-5; CDR3 DNA: TGTGCCAGCAGCTCCATGAAGACCCAGTACTTC; CDR3 protein: CASSSMKTQYF
D gene: -; CDR3 length: 16; clone size: -; V gene: TRBV7-9; J gene: TRBJ1-5; CDR3 DNA: TGTGCCAGCAGCTCCCTCCGGGGAGAGGGTTACCAGCCCCAGCATTTT; CDR3 protein: CASSSLRGEGYQPQHF
D gene: TRBD2; CDR3 length: 15; clone size: few; V gene: TRBV6-5; J gene: TRBJ2-3; CDR3 DNA: TGTGCCAGCAGTTACGCTGCGGGGGGGCCGGATACGCAGTATTTT; CDR3 protein: CASSYAAGGPDTQYF
D gene: -; CDR3 length: 13; clone size: -; V gene: TRBV11-2; J gene: TRBJ1-5; CDR3 DNA: TGTGCCAGCAGCCTACTAGGGGATCAGCCCCAGCATTTT; CDR3 protein: CASSLLGDQPQHF
D gene: -; CDR3 length: 10; clone size: large; V gene: TRBV20-1; J gene: TRBJ1-2; CDR3 DNA: TGCAGCGGGGCCCGGGAGGGCTACACCTTC; CDR3 protein: CSGAREGYTF
D gene: -; CDR3 length: 14; clone size: -; V gene: TRBV6-4; J gene: TRBJ2-1; CDR3 DNA: TGTGCCAGCAGTCAGCAGGGCGGAAACAATGAGCAGTTCTTC; CDR3 protein: CASSQQGGNNEQFF
D gene: -; CDR3 length: 16; clone size: -; V gene: TRBV2; J gene: TRBJ1-5; CDR3 DNA: TGTGCCAGCAGTGGGGCCCGGGCGGGTAGTAATCAGCCCCAGCATTTT; CDR3 protein: CASSGARAGSNQPQHF
D gene: -; CDR3 length: 13; clone size: few; V gene: TRBV6-1; J gene: TRBJ2-2; CDR3 DNA: TGTGCCAGCGGTCAGGGGGGCACCGGGGAGCTGTTTTTT; CDR3 protein: CASGQGGTGELFF
D gene: TRBD1; CDR3 length: 12; clone size: few; V gene: TRBV10-3; J gene: TRBJ2-1; CDR3 DNA: TGTGCCATCAGTCGGGACAGCAATGAGCAGTTCTTC; CDR3 protein: CAISRDSNEQFF
D gene: -; CDR3 length: 13; clone size: -; V gene: TRBV24-1; J gene: TRBJ1-6; CDR3 DNA: TGTGCCACCATAGTTGGACCCAGATCACCCCTCCACTTT; CDR3 protein: CATIVGPRSPLHF
D gene: TRBD2; CDR3 length: 13; clone size: -; V gene: TRBV20-1; J gene: TRBJ2-7; CDR3 DNA: TGCAGTGCTAGAAAAGCGGGGGGCGGCGAGCAGTACTTC; CDR3 protein: CSARKAGGGEQYF
D gene: -; CDR3 length: 14; clone size: -; V gene: TRBV2; J gene: TRBJ2-5; CDR3 DNA: TGTGCCAGCAGACGCCGCGCAGGGTTGGAGACCCAGTACTTC; CDR3 protein: CASRRRAGLETQYF